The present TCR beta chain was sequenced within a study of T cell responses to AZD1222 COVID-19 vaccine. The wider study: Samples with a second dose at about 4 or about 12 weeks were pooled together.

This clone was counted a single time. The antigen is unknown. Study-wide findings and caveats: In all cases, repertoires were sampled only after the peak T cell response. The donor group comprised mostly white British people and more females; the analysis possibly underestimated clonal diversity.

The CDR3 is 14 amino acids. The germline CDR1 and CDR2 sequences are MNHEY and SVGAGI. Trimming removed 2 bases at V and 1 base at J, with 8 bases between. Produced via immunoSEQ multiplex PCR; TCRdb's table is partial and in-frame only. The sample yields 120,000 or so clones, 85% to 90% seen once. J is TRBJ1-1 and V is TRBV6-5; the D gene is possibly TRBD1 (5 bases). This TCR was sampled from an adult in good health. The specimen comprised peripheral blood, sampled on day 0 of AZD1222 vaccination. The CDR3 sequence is CASSYLDRNTEAFF. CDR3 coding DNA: TGTGCCAGCAGTTACCTCGACAGGAACACTGAAGCTTTCTTT.